The following is a T cell receptor beta chain sequence with its context. Its antigen is not identified. These data are taken from a study of cytomegalovirus exposure and HLA in healthy donors. The study, taken as a whole, reports: The study designated over 150 TCR beta chains cytomegalovirus-associated. Other equally common chains were less clonally expanded than HLA-associated TCR beta chains, a later analysis showed. For TCR beta chains, V- and J-gene trimming was later linked to a missense DCLRE1C variant.

The PCR employed 60 Vbeta primers together with 13 Jbeta primers. Some clones are missing from TCRdb's copy, which holds only in-frame ones; the method was immunoSEQ multiplex PCR. Seen in this sample are some 47,000 clones; the ten most common clones hold 2.1%. The CDR3 is 13 amino acids. In germline, CDR1 is GTSNPN, CDR2 SVGIG (reference sequence). V was trimmed by 0 bases and J by 6 bases, leaving 6 bases between them. The TCR comes from a woman between 40 and 55 years old in good health and CMV-seronegative. The chain has TRBV30 and TRBJ1-6, with no clear D. The sequencing sample was made of PBMCs. The CDR3 coding sequence is TGTGCCTGGAGTGTACTTGGTAATTCACCCCTCCACTTT. Translation gives CAWSVLGNSPLHF.